One and the same sample provided the 7 T cell receptor beta chains below, sequenced in a study of T cells after yellow fever vaccination. TCRdb used MiXCR to reprocess the 5' RACE reads, holding one entry per CDR3 protein. Counted here are 600,000 to 750,000 distinct CDR3 sequences, around 12% occurring once; the ten biggest clones make up more than 12%. This material consisted of PBMCs, taken on the day of the yellow fever booster vaccination. The receptors here all came from a man younger than 40 who received the YFV17D yellow fever vaccine.

The V and J genes are TRBV25-1 and TRBJ2-2; 7 nucleotides agree with TRBD1. Per the germline V gene, CDR1 is MGHDK and CDR2 is SYGVNS. The CDR3 runs 15 residues. J lost 3 bases, V lost 6 bases, and 7 bases had no gene match. CDR3 residues: CASSKTGTDTGELFF. The CDR3 DNA is TGTGCCAGCAGCAAGACCGGGACAGACACCGGGGAGCTGTTTTTT.

This clonotype was seen only a few times. The J gene is TRBJ2-6, the V gene TRBV5-6; no definite D call. The CDR3 is 17 amino acids. Germline V gene lookup returns CDR1 SGHDT and CDR2 YYEEEE. V lost 0 bases and J 0 bases, leaving 10 bases between the germline ends. CDR3 amino acids: CASSLGLNNSGANVLTF. CDR3 nucleotides: TGTGCCAGCAGCTTGGGACTTAATAACTCTGGGGCCAACGTCCTGACTTTC.

This clonotype showed up just a few times. V and J are TRBV6-5 and TRBJ1-4, with D uncertain. The germline V gene has CDR1 MNHEY and CDR2 SVGAGI. Trimming left V 2 bases short and J 0 bases short, with 7 bases between. The CDR3 totals 15 residues. For the CDR3, the DNA is TGTGCCAGCAGTTACCCCCTTGCAACTAATGAAAAACTGTTTTTT. Amino acids: CASSYPLATNEKLFF.

This clonotype has only a few counts. The chain employs TRBV9 and TRBJ1-1, with 7 bases matching TRBD1. The V and J ends lost 4 bases and 4 bases, in that order; junction bases with no gene match: 16. In germline, CDR1 is SGDLS, CDR2 YYNGEE. This CDR3 is built from 17 residues. The CDR3 DNA is TGTGCCAGCAGCCGTTCGACAGGGCAATTGATGAGCACTGAAGCTTTCTTT. It codes for CASSRSTGQLMSTEAFF.

This clonotype was seen more than once but under ten times. The chain recombines TRBV29-1 with TRBJ2-5, with D perhaps matching TRBD1 (5 bases). This CDR3 comprises 14 residues. V lost 8 bases and J 5 bases, leaving 21 bases between the germline ends. Germline lookup yields CDR1 SQVTM and CDR2 ANQGSEA. In DNA form, the CDR3 reads TGCAGCACATCCCATCAGGGAAGGTGGGAGACCCAGTACTTC. Amino acids: CSTSHQGRWETQYF. The full variable domain, in which reference TRBV29-1 and TRBJ2-5 provide the parts outside the CDR3, is SAVISQKPSRDICQRGTSLTIQCQVDSQVTMMFWYRQQPGQSLTLIATANQGSEATYESGFVIDKFPISRPNLTFSTLTVSNMSPEDSSIYLCSTSHQGRWETQYFGPGTRLLVL.

This clonotype was observed a handful of times. This chain joins TRBV14 and TRBJ2-7; 9 positions agree with TRBD1. The CDR3 runs to 16 residues. CDR1 and CDR2 from the germline V gene are SGHDN and FVKESK. The J segment lost 3 bases and the V segment lost 5 bases, leaving 11 bases of the junction unmatched. The CDR3, as DNA: TGTGCCAGCAGCGCCCGACCGGGACAGGGTAGCTACGAGCAGTACTTC. Translated: CASSARPGQGSYEQYF. Looking up the rest from reference TRBV14 and TRBJ2-7 gives the full variable domain: EAGVTQFPSHSVIEKGQTVTLRCDPISGHDNLYWYRRVMGKEIKFLLHFVKESKQDESGMPNNRFLAERTGGTYSTLKVQPAELEDSGVYFCASSARPGQGSYEQYFGPGTRLTVT.

There are a few counts of this clonotype. The chain joins TRBV7-3 to TRBJ2-3; 8 bases line up with TRBD1. The germline V gene has CDR1 SGHTA and CDR2 FQGTGA. There are 16 residues in the CDR3. With 3 bases clipped from V and 0 bases from J, the junction kept 5 bases outside the gene matches. The CDR3 reads CASSFLGQGSTDTQYF. CDR3 bases: TGTGCCAGCAGCTTCTTAGGACAGGGAAGCACAGATACGCAGTATTTT. Full variable domain (missing parts from reference TRBV7-3 and TRBJ2-3): GAGVSQTPSNKVTEKGKYVELRCDPISGHTALYWYRQSLGQGPEFLIYFQGTGAADDSGLPNDRFFAVRPEGSVSTLKIQRTERGDSAVYLCASSFLGQGSTDTQYFGPGTRLTVL.